There are many counts of the clone carrying this TCR beta chain. Antigen unknown. V was pared by 7 bases and J by 7 bases, with 20 bases between. Germline V CDR1 and CDR2: ENHRY, SYGVKD. The CDR3 is 15 residues long. With a J-beta primer mix and a sample-barcoded 5' primer, a second PCR ran roughly 6 to 12 cycles. TCRdb redid the calling of the 5' RACE reads with MiXCR, one entry per CDR3 protein. The profile covers hundreds of thousands of distinct CDR3 sequences, with 43% appearing a single time and 20% to 25% taken by the ten largest. This sample was taken from a study of blood T cells in healthy people across ages. Overall study results and limits: Older age coincided with a roughly linear decline in TCR beta diversity per million T cells.

This sequence was found in a woman aged 55-69 years in good health. The chain combines TRBV10-3 with TRBJ2-1; D could derive from TRBD1 or TRBD2 (5 bases each). Input material: blood. The CDR3 region is CAIIGTAGGLNEQFF. The CDR3 coding sequence is TGTGCCATCATCGGGACGGCCGGCGGTCTAAATGAGCAGTTCTTC.